This passage covers 32 T cell receptor beta chains from one sample sequenced in a study of CD8+CD57+ T cells in acquired aplastic anemia. Only patients with CD8+CD57+ cell expansion on flow cytometry were chosen for sequencing. Template material for TCR beta VDJ and CDR3 profiling consisted of genomic DNA. TCRdb fed the reads into MiXCR, producing one record per CDR3 protein. The sample carries under 350,000 distinct CDR3 sequences, 45% to 65% recorded once. Sequencing used sorted CD4+, CD8+, or CD8+CD57+ T cells (not recorded which) from PBMCs. Source of these receptors: a human donor with aplastic anemia.

This sequence joins TRBV15 and TRBJ1-1; a possible D gene is TRBD1 (5 bases). V was pared by 8 bases and J by 5 bases, with 18 bases between. Germline CDR1 and CDR2: LNHNV and YYDKDF (reference sequence). The CDR3 spans 14 residues. The CDR3 nucleotides read TGTGCCACCGGAGTAAACCCAGGGAAAACTGAAGCTTTCTTT. Amino acid sequence: CATGVNPGKTEAFF.

The chain recombines TRBV5-4 with TRBJ2-5, with TRBD2 identical over 7 bases. The CDR3 is 14 residues long. The V gene's germline CDR1 is SGHNT and CDR2 YYREEE (reference sequence). The V and J ends lost 7 bases and 2 bases, in that order; junction bases with no gene match: 8. This CDR3 reads CASSSRGIQETQYF. In nucleotides, the CDR3 is TGTGCCAGCTCTTCGCGGGGGATTCAAGAGACCCAGTACTTC.

The chain combines TRBV5-1 with TRBJ2-7, with D perhaps being TRBD1 or TRBD2 (5 bases each). Germline assignment: CDR1 SGHRS and CDR2 YFSETQ. This CDR3 spans 15 amino acids. The V and J ends lost 0 bases and 0 bases respectively, with 10 bases between them. The CDR3: CASSLEARGSYEQYF. The CDR3 DNA reads TGCGCCAGCAGCTTGGAGGCGAGGGGCTCCTACGAGCAGTACTTC. The whole variable domain, remainder taken from reference TRBV5-1 and TRBJ2-7, is KAGVTQTPRYLIKTRGQQVTLSCSPISGHRSVSWYQQTPGQGLQFLFEYFSETQRNKGNFPGRFSGRQFSNSRSEMNVSTLELGDSALYLCASSLEARGSYEQYFGPGTRLTVT.

The V call is TRBV7-6, the J call TRBJ2-3; no firm D call. Trimming removed 5 bases at V and 0 bases at J, with 18 bases between. The CDR3 spans 17 residues. CDR1 and CDR2 from the germline V gene are SGHVS and FNYEAQ. CDR3 protein: CASSLDAAGLSTDTQYF. DNA for the CDR3: TGTGCCAGCAGCCTAGACGCAGCCGGCTTGAGCACAGATACGCAGTATTTT.

This clonotype was seen ten or more times. This sequence joins TRBV10-1 and TRBJ2-3; TRBD1 is a possible D gene (5 bases). Germline CDR1 is WNHNN and CDR2 is SYGVQD (reference sequence). CDR3 length: 13 amino acids. Trimming took 6 bases from V and 6 from J, leaving 13 bases between them. In DNA form, the CDR3 reads TGCGCCAGCAGAGGACAACGTGGGGATACGCAGTATTTT. This codes for CASRGQRGDTQYF.

The gene calls are TRBV5-1 and TRBJ2-2; D ambiguous. This CDR3 contains 15 residues. V lost 0 bases and J 0 bases, leaving 6 bases between the germline ends. CDR1 is SGHRS and CDR2 is YFSETQ in the germline V gene. CDR3 in amino acids: CASSLDDPNTGELFF. The CDR3 DNA is TGCGCCAGCAGCTTGGATGATCCGAACACCGGGGAGCTGTTTTTT.

This clonotype was seen a handful of times. V and J are TRBV25-1 and TRBJ2-5; no reliable D call. Trimming removed 6 bases at V and 2 bases at J, with 7 bases between. The CDR3 sequence is 12 residues long. Germline assignment: CDR1 MGHDK and CDR2 SYGVNS. Written as DNA, the CDR3 is TGTGCCAGCAGGAAAGATCAAGAGACCCAGTACTTC. This translates into CASRKDQETQYF.

V gene TRBV4-1 combines with J gene TRBJ2-2; 7 bases are a match to TRBD2. After removal of 1 base from V and 4 bases from J, the junction contained 6 bases not matched to a gene. CDR1 MGHRA and CDR2 YSYEKL come from the germline V gene. CDR3 size: 16 residues. The CDR3: CASSQGKGTTTGELFF. The CDR3 DNA follows: TGCGCCAGCAGCCAAGGGAAGGGGACTACCACCGGGGAGCTGTTTTTT.

This clonotype appeared a few times. The chain uses TRBV7-9 and TRBJ2-7, with no clear D. This CDR3 has 13 residues. V lost 4 bases and J 6 bases, leaving 13 bases between the germline ends. Looked up from germline, CDR1 is SEHNR and CDR2 is FQNEAQ (reference sequence). The CDR3 region has the DNA TGTGCCAGCAGCTCTCCTACTCGGAGCGAGCAGTACTTC. This translates into CASSSPTRSEQYF.

This clonotype was counted ten times or more. The V gene is TRBV19, the J gene TRBJ1-6; 7 bases fit TRBD1. V shed 6 bases and J 7 bases; nucleotides not matched to a gene: 9. CDR3 length: 15 residues. The V gene's germline CDR1 is LNHDA and CDR2 SQIVND (reference sequence). The CDR3 DNA reads as TGTGCCAGTAGGCCGGGACAGCGGGTAAATTCACCCCTCCACTTT. Protein sequence: CASRPGQRVNSPLHF.

The V gene is TRBV19, the J gene TRBJ2-7; D not certain. The germline V and J ends were trimmed by 3 bases and 3 bases, with 9 bases remaining between them. From germline, CDR1 is LNHDA and CDR2 SQIVND (reference sequence). This CDR3 is built from 13 residues. CDR3 sequence (DNA): TGTGCCAGTAGTATGCGCGGCAACTACGAGCAGTACTTC. Translating it yields CASSMRGNYEQYF. The variable domain in full, with the rest retrieved from reference TRBV19 and TRBJ2-7, is DGGITQSPKYLFRKEGQNVTLSCEQNLNHDAMYWYRQDPGQGLRLIYYSQIVNDFQKGDIAEGYSVSREKKESFPLTVTSAQKNPTAFYLCASSMRGNYEQYFGPGTRLTVT.

The genes are TRBV12-5 and TRBJ1-4; 9 bases are a match to TRBD1. The V segment lost 1 base and the J segment 8 bases; nucleotides outside the gene matches: 11. The CDR3 loop spans 17 amino acids. CDR1 LGHNT and CDR2 FRNRAP come from the germline V gene. The chain's CDR3 is CASGLGPLGQGNEKLFF. The DNA of the CDR3 is TGTGCTAGTGGTTTGGGCCCTCTGGGACAGGGAAACGAAAAACTGTTTTTT.

This clonotype occurred a few times. The J gene is TRBJ1-1, the V gene TRBV2; D not resolved. Germline CDR1 SNHLY, CDR2 FYNNEI. The CDR3 extends over 14 amino acids. V lost 3 bases and J lost 4, with 12 bases in between. Here the CDR3 DNA reads TGTGCCAGCAGTGAGGTGGAGCGGAGCACTGAAGCTTTCTTT. Translated, it gives CASSEVERSTEAFF.

The J gene is TRBJ1-5, the V gene TRBV6-5; D is undetermined. V lost 6 bases and J lost 6, with 15 bases in between. Per germline, CDR1 MNHEY and CDR2 SVGAGI. This CDR3 has 14 amino acids. CDR3 residues: CASRETKAPQPQHF. CDR3 nucleotides: TGTGCCAGCAGGGAAACAAAGGCGCCTCAGCCCCAGCATTTT.

The count of this clonotype is one. The chain recombines TRBV6-5 with TRBJ1-2; 7 bases align to TRBD1. The CDR3 loop spans 15 amino acids. CDR1 MNHEY and CDR2 SVGAGI come from the germline V gene. The J segment lost 6 bases and the V segment lost 6 bases, leaving 13 bases of the junction unmatched. The CDR3 reads CASSRQGGSMDGYTF. CDR3 DNA: TGTGCCAGCAGCCGACAGGGAGGGAGTATGGATGGCTACACCTTC.

The rearrangement links TRBV20-1 to TRBJ1-2, with D possibly being TRBD1 (5 bases). V was trimmed by 0 bases and J by 7 bases, leaving 12 bases between them. The CDR3 sequence is 13 residues long. Germline V gives CDR1 DFQATT, CDR2 SNEGSKA (reference sequence). The CDR3 protein is CSARETGLPGYTF. CDR3 nucleotide sequence: TGCAGTGCTAGAGAAACAGGACTCCCTGGCTACACCTTC.

This clonotype was counted at least ten times. The chain combines TRBV19 with TRBJ1-1; no clear D gene. V lost 3 bases and J lost 5, with 16 bases in between. Germline lookup yields CDR1 LNHDA and CDR2 SQIVND (reference sequence). This CDR3 has 15 residues. The CDR3 region has the DNA TGTGCCAGTAGTATGACGCGGGGTTCGGGTACTGAAGCTTTCTTT. This sequence encodes CASSMTRGSGTEAFF. The full variable domain, with the rest looked up from reference TRBV19 and TRBJ1-1, is DGGITQSPKYLFRKEGQNVTLSCEQNLNHDAMYWYRQDPGQGLRLIYYSQIVNDFQKGDIAEGYSVSREKKESFPLTVTSAQKNPTAFYLCASSMTRGSGTEAFFGQGTRLTVV.

This clonotype was seen more than once but under ten times. The chain is built from TRBV10-3 and TRBJ2-5; D unresolved. Germline CDR1 ENHRY, CDR2 SYGVKD. Trimming removed 0 bases from V and 1 base from J, with 6 bases in between. This CDR3 has 14 amino acids. The DNA for the CDR3 is TGTGCCATCAGTGAGTCAAAGACCCAAGAGACCCAGTACTTC. It specifies CAISESKTQETQYF.

The chain combines TRBV10-1 with TRBJ1-1; TRBD1 is a possible D gene (5 bases). Germline values: CDR1 WNHNN, CDR2 SYGVQD (reference sequence). Trimming cost V 6 bases and J 4 bases, with 15 bases left between them. This CDR3 region has 14 residues. Written as DNA, the CDR3 is TGCGCCAGCAGGAGGACACTAGGAGGCACTGAAGCTTTCTTT. It yields the protein CASRRTLGGTEAFF.

This chain connects TRBV20-1 to TRBJ1-1, with D uncertain. CDR1 and CDR2 (germline): DFQATT, SNEGSKA (reference sequence). The CDR3 totals 11 residues. Trimming removed 2 bases from V and 5 bases from J, with 6 bases in between. In DNA, the CDR3 is TGCAGTGCTAGATCTACGACTGAAGCTTTCTTT. It codes for CSARSTTEAFF.

The J gene is TRBJ2-5, the V gene TRBV9, with TRBD1 matching over 8 bases. V lost 2 bases, J lost 7 bases, and 10 bases stayed unmatched. Germline V lookup: CDR1 SGDLS, CDR2 YYNGEE. The CDR3 length is 15 residues. CDR3 protein: CASSVRTGPSPTQYF. The CDR3, as DNA: TGTGCCAGCAGCGTCAGGACAGGGCCGAGCCCGACCCAGTACTTC.

This clonotype has a count of ten or more. V usage is TRBV19 and J usage is TRBJ1-1; D unclear. Germline CDR1 reads LNHDA; CDR2 reads SQIVND (reference sequence). This CDR3 is 16 amino acids long. V was shortened by 4 bases and J by 4 bases, with 19 bases between the two germline ends. The CDR3 here is CASSTAGIKVGTEAFF. CDR3 bases: TGTGCCAGTAGTACGGCAGGAATAAAGGTGGGCACTGAAGCTTTCTTT.

The rearrangement joins TRBV5-6 to TRBJ2-7; D gene unclear. V was shortened by 8 bases and J by 1 base, with 16 bases between the two germline ends. Germline V gene lookup returns CDR1 SGHDT and CDR2 YYEEEE. This CDR3 has 14 amino acids. This chain's CDR3 is CASTLDPGSYEQYF. DNA of the CDR3: TGTGCCAGTACCCTGGACCCCGGGTCCTACGAGCAGTACTTC.

This chain uses TRBV7-2 with TRBJ1-2; TRBD1 aligns across 9 bases. V shed 5 bases, J shed 11 bases, and the junction held 6 bases outside the gene matches. Germline CDR1 is SGHTA and CDR2 is FQGNSA. The CDR3 extends over 12 amino acids. CDR3 in amino acids: CASSLRDREYTF. The CDR3 DNA sequence: TGTGCCAGCAGCCTTCGGGACAGGGAATACACCTTC.

This clonotype occurred many times. The J gene is TRBJ2-1, the V gene TRBV29-1, with a weak D call TRBD1 (6 bases). Germline V gene sequence: CDR1 SQVTM, CDR2 ANQGSEA. Trimming removed 3 bases at V and 4 bases at J, with 10 bases between. The CDR3 is 13 residues long. The CDR3 DNA sequence: TGCAGCGTTGAGGGTCAGGGGTACAATGAGCAGTTCTTC. This gives the protein CSVEGQGYNEQFF.

The chain recombines TRBV19 with TRBJ1-5; D possibly corresponds to TRBD1 (6 bases). This CDR3 region has 14 residues. The germline gives CDR1 LNHDA, CDR2 SQIVND (reference sequence). The germline V and J ends were trimmed by 0 bases and 6 bases, with 9 bases remaining between them. The CDR3 nucleotides are TGTGCCAGTAGTATAGAGCCAGGGGCTCAGCCCCAGCATTTT. Translation gives CASSIEPGAQPQHF.

Details on this clonotype: Its ends do not fully match the called genes, so a read error is possible. The chain recombines TRBV5-4 with TRBJ1-3; TRBD1 aligns across 7 bases. This CDR3 has 15 residues. Germline CDR1 is SGHNT and CDR2 is YYREEE (reference sequence). CDR3 in amino acids: CASSQHRGSGNTIYF. The CDR3 DNA reads TGCGCCAGCAGCCAGCACAGGGGCTCTGGAAACACCATATATTTT.

The table lists this clonotype with many counts. The J gene is TRBJ1-5, the V gene TRBV4-1; 7 bases line up with TRBD1. Trimming cost V 1 base and J 6 bases; bases outside gene matches: 9. The germline CDR1 and CDR2 sequences are MGHRA and YSYEKL. This CDR3 is 16 amino acids long. The CDR3 coding sequence is TGCGCCAGCAGCCAAGTAGTTGGGCAGGGGGGTCAGCCCCAGCATTTT. This encodes CASSQVVGQGGQPQHF.

J is TRBJ2-5 and V is TRBV7-9; D is uncertain. V was pared by 3 bases and J by 1 base, with 12 bases between. CDR1 and CDR2 from the germline V gene are SEHNR and FQNEAQ (reference sequence). CDR3 length: 15 residues. The CDR3 region is CASSLGKLTQETQYF. CDR3 sequence (DNA): TGTGCCAGCAGCTTGGGGAAGTTGACCCAAGAGACCCAGTACTTC.

The chain recombines TRBV5-8 with TRBJ1-1; no reliable D call. Germline CDR1 SGHTS, CDR2 YDEGEE. Trimming removed 6 bases from V and 7 bases from J, with 13 bases in between. This CDR3 is built from 12 residues. For the CDR3, the DNA is TGTGCCAGCATCCTCTCCCGGAGTGAAGCTTTCTTT. This sequence encodes CASILSRSEAFF. Drawing the rest from reference TRBV5-8 and TRBJ1-1, the complete variable domain is EAGVTQSPTHLIKTRGQQATLRCSPISGHTSVYWYQQALGLGLQFLLWYDEGEERNRGNFPPRFSGRQFPNYSSELNVNALELEDSALYLCASILSRSEAFFGQGTRLTVV.

The gene calls are TRBV7-9 and TRBJ1-4, with D perhaps TRBD1 (5 bases). The CDR3 loop spans 13 amino acids. V gave up 7 bases and J gave up 3 bases, with 9 bases separating them. Per germline, CDR1 SEHNR and CDR2 FQNEAQ (reference sequence). The CDR3 bases are TGTGCCAGCAACGGACAACCTAATGAAAAACTGTTTTTT. It encodes CASNGQPNEKLFF.

This clonotype appeared a single time. V is TRBV29-1 and J is TRBJ2-5; the D gene could be TRBD1 or TRBD2 (5 bases each). CDR3 length: 13 residues. Trimming shortened V by 4 bases and J by 2 bases, and 11 bases separated the two germline ends. Germline CDR1 and CDR2: SQVTM and ANQGSEA. The chain's CDR3 is CSVAGTKQETQYF. CDR3 nucleotides: TGCAGCGTTGCCGGGACCAAACAAGAGACCCAGTACTTC.